The following is a T cell receptor (beta chain) sequence with its context. This record comes from a study of blood T cell repertoires in COVID-19. J gave up 7 bases and V 4 bases, and 7 bases lay outside the gene matches. This CDR3 is 14 amino acids long. The germline V gene encodes CDR1 KGHSH and CDR2 LQKENI. Sequenced by immunoSEQ multiplex PCR; TCRdb stores in-frame clones only, minus some. In the table there are around 170,000 clones, around 88% of which are singletons. V is TRBV18 and J is TRBJ1-5, with TRBD1 identical over 7 bases. This clonotype was obtained from a young woman who had recovered from COVID-19. The sample comprised PBMCs or T cells enriched from blood (not recorded which). CDR3 protein: CASSQGGADQPQHF. CDR3 bases: TGTGCCAGCTCACAAGGGGGCGCGGACCAGCCCCAGCATTTT.